These 27 T cell receptor beta chains were sequenced from one sample in a study of identical twins. TCRdb used MiXCR to reprocess the 5' RACE reads, holding one entry per CDR3 protein. The table lists fewer than 250,000 distinct CDR3 sequences, about a sixth of them singletons. These data were also filed under a second study, of T cells expressing NK-cell markers.

Sequences were obtained from CD8+ T cells sorted from blood. Receptors originate from a woman in her late teens or twenties in good health.

This rearrangement joins TRBV27 to TRBJ2-2; no definite D call. V lost 5 bases and J 2 bases, leaving 15 bases between the germline ends. CDR3 length equals 16 residues. Germline V CDR1 and CDR2: MNHEY, SMNVEV (reference sequence). In DNA, the CDR3 is TGTGCCAGCAGTCCCTATCTGACTTTAAACACCGGGGAGCTGTTTTTT. Translating gives CASSPYLTLNTGELFF.

This clonotype was seen a few times. This chain uses TRBV6-5 with TRBJ2-2, with D perhaps matching TRBD2 (5 bases). Between the trimmed V and J ends, which lost 8 bases and 5 bases, there was a span of 15 bases. Germline V gives CDR1 MNHEY, CDR2 SVGAGI. The length of the CDR3 is 14 residues. The CDR3 bases are TGTGCCAGCCGTTCTCCGACTATTACCGGGGAGCTGTTTTTT. Translation: CASRSPTITGELFF.

The CDR3: CASRSRQKPNTEAFF. The CDR3 bases are TGTGCCAGCAGGTCCAGACAGAAACCAAACACTGAAGCTTTCTTT. The rearrangement uses TRBV12-3 or TRBV12-4 and TRBJ1-1; D is possibly TRBD1 (5 bases). Trimming removed 6 bases at V and 2 bases at J, with 16 bases between. This CDR3 region has 15 residues.

V and J are TRBV2 and TRBJ2-2, with D unclear. CDR3 length equals 13 residues. Per germline, CDR1 SNHLY and CDR2 FYNNEI. V was trimmed by 11 bases and J by 4 bases, leaving 14 bases between them. CDR3 loop: CASQDRVTGELFF. DNA for the CDR3: TGTGCCTCCCAGGATCGAGTCACCGGGGAGCTGTTTTTT.

This clonotype was detected a few times. The CDR3 DNA reads TGTGCCAGCAGTTACTCGGTGGCAGACGGAAACACCATATATTTT. Amino acid sequence: CASSYSVADGNTIYF. This sequence joins TRBV6-5 and TRBJ1-3; no firm D call. Trimming took 0 bases from V and 4 from J, leaving 10 bases between them. The CDR3 spans 15 residues. From germline, CDR1 is MNHEY and CDR2 SVGAGI.

This sequence joins TRBV12-3 or TRBV12-4 and TRBJ2-1, with 10 bases identical to TRBD2. Trimming took 7 bases from V and 0 from J; bases not matched to a gene: 6. The CDR3 extends over 16 amino acids. In DNA, the CDR3 is TGTGCCAGCACCTATAGCGGGGGGAGCTCCTACAATGAGCAGTTCTTC. Encoded protein: CASTYSGGSSYNEQFF.

The V gene is TRBV7-9, the J gene TRBJ1-2; unclear D gene. V lost 4 bases, J lost 6 bases, and 12 bases lay in between. The CDR3 sequence is 13 residues long. CDR1 and CDR2 (germline): SEHNR, FQNEAQ (reference sequence). DNA of the CDR3: TGTGCCAGCAGCTCCGAGACTAGGAATGGCTACACCTTC. Encoded protein: CASSSETRNGYTF.

This clonotype occurred many times. The chain employs TRBV30 and TRBJ1-3; TRBD1 matches at 7 bases. The CDR3 covers 16 residues. Germline V lookup: CDR1 GTSNPN, CDR2 SVGIG (reference sequence). V lost 7 bases to trimming and J lost 4 bases; unmatched junction nucleotides: 16. In DNA, the CDR3 is TGTGCCTCTGAGGTTGGCAGAGGGGGCTACGGAAACACCATATATTTT. Protein: CASEVGRGGYGNTIYF.

This clonotype occurred many times. V and J are TRBV2 and TRBJ2-1; possibly TRBD1 for D (5 bases). The CDR3 runs 14 residues. Germline loops: CDR1 SNHLY, CDR2 FYNNEI. The V and J ends lost 8 bases and 4 bases respectively, with 15 bases between them. The CDR3 is CASPAPGQYNEQFF. The CDR3, as DNA: TGTGCCAGCCCTGCCCCAGGGCAATACAATGAGCAGTTCTTC.

This clonotype has just a few counts. This chain links TRBV6-1 with TRBJ2-7; D is unresolved. This CDR3 region has 13 residues. V lost 8 bases to trimming and J lost 4 bases, with 15 bases between them. From germline, CDR1 is MNHNS and CDR2 SASEGT. The CDR3 sequence is CASSPREVYEQYF. The CDR3 region has the DNA TGTGCCAGCTCGCCAAGGGAAGTGTACGAGCAGTACTTC.

This sequence joins TRBV5-5 and TRBJ2-2, with D possibly matching TRBD1 (5 bases). This CDR3 has 18 amino acids. The germline gives CDR1 SGHKS, CDR2 YYEKEE (reference sequence). V lost 0 bases and J lost 4, with 19 bases in between. The CDR3 spells CASSLGFRTWSLTGELFF. The CDR3 DNA is TGTGCCAGCAGCTTGGGGTTTCGGACATGGAGCCTCACCGGGGAGCTGTTTTTT.

This clonotype was observed at least ten times. This sequence joins TRBV12-3 or TRBV12-4 and TRBJ2-1; 7 bases align to TRBD2. The CDR3 totals 13 residues. V was pared by 5 bases and J by 8 bases, with 6 bases of the junction left unmatched. As DNA, the CDR3 is TGTGCCAGCAGTCCAGGGACTAAGTATGAGCAGTTCTTC. Amino acids: CASSPGTKYEQFF.

This clonotype came up a few times. The V gene is TRBV4-3, the J gene TRBJ2-2; no definite D call. The length of the CDR3 is 13 residues. The germline gives CDR1 LGHNA, CDR2 YSLEER. V lost 4 bases and J 6 bases, leaving 9 bases between the germline ends. Here the CDR3 reads CASSPGLSGELFF. CDR3 DNA sequence: TGCGCCAGCAGCCCTGGTTTGTCCGGGGAGCTGTTTTTT.

The chain employs TRBV9 and TRBJ2-2, with D tentatively TRBD2 (7 bases). The V end lost 0 bases, the J end lost 5 bases, and 14 bases lay between the germline ends. Per the germline V gene, CDR1 is SGDLS and CDR2 is YYNGEE. The CDR3 runs 16 residues. CDR3 bases: TGTGCCAGCAGCGTAGAGGGGGGGGCCCAGACCGGGGAGCTGTTTTTT. Amino acids: CASSVEGGAQTGELFF.

This clonotype has more than one count but fewer than ten. The chain is built from TRBV9 and TRBJ2-1; TRBD2 aligns across 7 bases. This CDR3 comprises 14 residues. In germline, CDR1 is SGDLS, CDR2 YYNGEE. V lost 0 bases, J lost 5 bases, and 2 bases stayed unmatched. CDR3 DNA: TGTGCCAGCAGCGTAGCTGCGGGGGACAATGAGCAGTTCTTC. Translation: CASSVAAGDNEQFF.

The chain links TRBV12-3 or TRBV12-4 to TRBJ1-5, with D hard to call. The V and J ends lost 9 bases and 3 bases respectively, with 12 bases between them. CDR3 length equals 13 residues. For the CDR3, the DNA is TGTGCCAGTCTCGCCCGGTTCAATCAGCCCCAGCATTTT. Its protein product is CASLARFNQPQHF.

The V and J genes are TRBV9 and TRBJ2-1; TRBD2 agrees at 10 bases. The CDR3 has 15 residues. Germline V CDR1 and CDR2: SGDLS, YYNGEE. V shed 2 bases and J 9 bases; nucleotides not matched to a gene: 8. CDR3 in DNA: TGTGCCAGCAGCGTTTCTAGCGGGAGTACCGCTGAGCAGTTCTTC. It specifies CASSVSSGSTAEQFF. Full variable domain (remainder filled in from reference TRBV9 and TRBJ2-1): DSGVTQTPKHLITATGQRVTLRCSPRSGDLSVYWYQQSLDQGLQFLIQYYNGEERAKGNILERFSAQQFPDLHSELNLSSLELGDSALYFCASSVSSGSTAEQFFGPGTRLTVL.

This clonotype has ten or more counts. The rearrangement uses TRBV10-3 and TRBJ2-7; 8 nucleotides match TRBD1. In germline, CDR1 is ENHRY, CDR2 SYGVKD. There are 16 residues in the CDR3. V shed 6 bases and J 5 bases; nucleotides not matched to a gene: 15. The DNA of the CDR3 is TGTGCCATCAGCGAGACATTAGGACAGGGAACCCACGAGCAGTACTTC. As protein: CAISETLGQGTHEQYF.

This clonotype was picked up a small number of times. This chain uses TRBV20-1 with TRBJ2-3; 10 bases line up with TRBD2. V lost 0 bases and J lost 5; bases outside the gene matches: 11. Germline V gene lookup returns CDR1 DFQATT and CDR2 SNEGSKA (reference sequence). There are 17 residues in the CDR3. The CDR3 reads CSARDLRASGRIDTQYF. CDR3 DNA: TGCAGTGCTAGAGATCTACGAGCTAGCGGGAGAATAGATACGCAGTATTTT.

This clonotype occurred a few times. The chain couples TRBV3-1 to TRBJ2-2; 7 nucleotides match TRBD1. The CDR3 spans 18 residues. Trimming at V came to 1 base and at J to 4 bases, leaving 12 bases not matched to a gene. CDR1 and CDR2 (germline): LGHDT, YNNKEL (reference sequence). CDR3 residues: CASSQVFGPRDSTGELFF. The CDR3 coding sequence is TGTGCCAGCAGCCAAGTTTTCGGGCCTAGGGACAGCACCGGGGAGCTGTTTTTT.

V is TRBV21-1 and J is TRBJ2-1; the D segment call TRBD1 is taken from the table without a DNA check. TRBV21-1 counts as a pseudogene. The CDR3 extends over 15 amino acids. In DNA, the CDR3 is TGTGCCAGCGGGGGTTCGGGGCAGGGCAACAATGAGCAGTTCTTC. Residues: CASGGSGQGNNEQFF.

This clonotype occurred a few times. This chain's CDR3 is CASATGTTDTQYF. CDR3 coding DNA: TGTGCCAGCGCGACAGGTACCACAGATACGCAGTATTTT. The chain employs TRBV6-1 and TRBJ2-3, with TRBD1 as a possible D gene (6 bases). The germline gives CDR1 MNHNS, CDR2 SASEGT. The CDR3 has 13 amino acids. Trimming shortened V by 8 bases and J by 2 bases, and 11 bases separated the two germline ends.

Many counts were recorded for this clonotype. The chain is built from TRBV12-3 or TRBV12-4 and TRBJ2-1; TRBD1 is a possible D gene (6 bases). V lost 7 bases to trimming and J lost 8 bases, with 15 bases between them. The CDR3 is made up of 13 amino acids. The CDR3 protein is CASTQGGFDEQFF. The CDR3 nucleotides read TGTGCCAGCACCCAAGGGGGATTCGATGAGCAGTTCTTC.

This clonotype was seen only a few times. This chain joins TRBV6-2 or TRBV6-3 and TRBJ2-1; TRBD2 aligns across 9 bases. Germline trimming cut 2 bases from V and 8 bases from J; bases unmatched to any gene: 13. This CDR3 has 17 residues. Germline CDR1 is MNHEY and CDR2 is SVGEGT. The CDR3 loop reads CASSYGVSGSLIDEQFF. DNA for the CDR3: TGTGCCAGCAGTTACGGGGTTAGCGGGAGTTTAATCGATGAGCAGTTCTTC.

V and J are TRBV7-2 and TRBJ2-5, with D possibly being TRBD1 (5 bases). The CDR3 is made up of 14 amino acids. The germline CDR1 and CDR2 sequences are SGHTA and FQGNSA. V was pared by 5 bases and J by 5 bases, with 15 bases between. Written as DNA, the CDR3 is TGTGCCAGCAGCCAGATCACAGGATCCGAGACCCAGTACTTC. It is translated as CASSQITGSETQYF.

CDR3 residues: CASSPKLGLAGADEQYF. Here the CDR3 DNA reads TGTGCCAGCAGCCCAAAACTGGGACTAGCGGGAGCCGACGAGCAGTACTTC. The J gene is TRBJ2-7, the V gene TRBV9, with 14 bases that match TRBD2. The germline gives CDR1 SGDLS, CDR2 YYNGEE. V trimming: 4 bases; J trimming: 5 bases; junction bases outside the gene matches: 11. The CDR3 has 17 residues.

This clonotype was observed a handful of times. The chain combines TRBV10-3 with TRBJ2-3; 9 bases align to TRBD2. Trimming removed 2 bases from V and 4 bases from J; junction bases left unmatched: 4. CDR1 and CDR2 from the germline V gene are ENHRY and SYGVKD. The CDR3 runs 15 residues. The CDR3 loop reads CAISEPSGASDTQYF. CDR3 nucleotides: TGTGCCATCAGTGAGCCTAGCGGGGCCTCAGATACGCAGTATTTT.